Listed below are T cell receptor beta chains from one sample, sequenced in a study of blood T cell repertoires in COVID-19. Repertoires were generated with immunoSEQ multiplex PCR, while TCRdb's copy carries only in-frame clones and drops some. This sample has roughly 180,000 clones; 75% to 90% occur once, and the top ten carry 8.2%. Sequencing was done on a sample of peripheral blood. The receptors originated from a woman aged 60 to 75 with acute or convalescent COVID-19. Each CDR3 is given with its conserved first and last residue. The order of the fields is clone size, V gene, J gene, CDR3 protein. A row's size may be missing; if present it is once, few, many or a size class.

-,TRBV5-8,TRBJ1-2,CASAITSYYGYTF
-,TRBV6-5,TRBJ1-2,CASSLTGGYGYTF
once,TRBV6-5,TRBJ2-1,CASSSLTSGTYNEQFF
once,TRBV5-1,TRBJ1-3,CASSFTGTGNTIYF
few,TRBV7-9,TRBJ1-2,CASSRTNYGYTF
-,TRBV7-2,TRBJ1-2,CASRLSDRGNYGYTF
-,TRBV27,TRBJ2-2,CASRKTGLNTGELFF
-,TRBV19,TRBJ1-1,CASSIAIAYAEAFF
few,TRBV19,TRBJ1-5,CASSTRTGLPLNQPQHF
-,TRBV5-1,TRBJ2-5,CASSPGTSGEETQYF
once,TRBV24-1,TRBJ2-1,CATSDGYLAGSYNEQFF
-,TRBV29-1,TRBJ1-5,CSVITGVGNQPQHF
-,TRBV9,TRBJ2-3,CASSVLGTGGVADTQYF
-,TRBV29-1,TRBJ1-1,CSVDNGGLNTEAFF
-,TRBV5-1,TRBJ2-3,CASSLEGRGRTDTQYF
once,TRBV6-5,TRBJ2-1,CASTSGRSSYNEQFF
-,TRBV18,TRBJ2-7,CASSPLPPGTGATYEQYF
few,TRBV2,TRBJ1-1,CASSHKSGTGIEAFF
-,TRBV20-1,TRBJ1-2,CSASVLVGDGYTF
-,TRBV4-2,TRBJ1-1,CASSRDTGYTEAFF
-,TRBV27,TRBJ2-3,CASRTAWAGSTDTQYF
-,TRBV7-2,TRBJ2-1,CASSPLYWEGGNEQFF
-,TRBV3-1/TRBV3-2,TRBJ1-1,CASSPSQGNTEAFF
-,TRBV19,TRBJ1-4,CASMRTTNEKLFF
-,TRBV5-4,TRBJ2-5,CASSLLGREETQYF
-,TRBV5-1,TRBJ2-1,CASSSLRLQEEQFF
-,TRBV6-4,TRBJ2-2,CASRAGANTGELFF
-,TRBV3-1/TRBV3-2,TRBJ1-1,CASSQEYSNTEAFF
-,TRBV3-1/TRBV3-2,TRBJ1-4,CASSQETGRGKLFF
few,TRBV9,TRBJ2-2,CASSVEGQPHRELFF
-,TRBV10-2,TRBJ2-7,CASSLAGGRDWDF
-,TRBV10-2,TRBJ1-2,CASSESGISGYTF
-,TRBV11-3,TRBJ2-3,CASSLDRDTQYF
-,TRBV6-1,TRBJ2-1,CASSEFSGRVDEQFF
-,TRBV5-1,TRBJ2-3,CASSPARSTDTQYF
-,TRBV19,TRBJ1-1,CASSGIALGEAFF
-,TRBV6-5,TRBJ2-2,CASRDYYTGELFF
-,TRBV28,TRBJ2-7,CASSLGLAGPYEQYF
-,TRBV27,TRBJ1-6,CASSSGQGAPNSPLHF
-,TRBV7-9,TRBJ1-3,CASRPQGAAGNTIYF